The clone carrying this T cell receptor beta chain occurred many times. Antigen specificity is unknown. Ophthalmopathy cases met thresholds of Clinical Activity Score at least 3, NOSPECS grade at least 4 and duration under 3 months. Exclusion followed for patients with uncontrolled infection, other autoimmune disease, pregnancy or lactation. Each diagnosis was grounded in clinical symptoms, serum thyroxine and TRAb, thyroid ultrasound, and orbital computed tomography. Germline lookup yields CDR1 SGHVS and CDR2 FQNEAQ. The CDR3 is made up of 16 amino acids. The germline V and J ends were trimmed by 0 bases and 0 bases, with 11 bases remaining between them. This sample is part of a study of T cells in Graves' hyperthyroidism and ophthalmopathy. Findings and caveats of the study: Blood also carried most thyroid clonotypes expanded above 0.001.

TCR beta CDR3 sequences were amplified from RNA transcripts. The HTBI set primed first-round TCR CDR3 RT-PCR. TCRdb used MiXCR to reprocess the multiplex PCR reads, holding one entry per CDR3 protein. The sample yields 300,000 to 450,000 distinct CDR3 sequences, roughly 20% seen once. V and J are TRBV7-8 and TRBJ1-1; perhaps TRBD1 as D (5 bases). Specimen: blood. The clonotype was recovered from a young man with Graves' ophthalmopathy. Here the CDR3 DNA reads TGTGCCAGCAGCTTAGCACTGGGGCCATTGAACACTGAAGCTTTCTTT. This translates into CASSLALGPLNTEAFF.